The clone carrying this T cell receptor (beta chain) was found a few times. CDR3 length equals 12 residues. Germline trimming cut 8 bases from V and 4 bases from J; bases unmatched to any gene: 6. Germline CDR1 and CDR2: SQVTM and ANQGSEA. These data come from a study of cytomegalovirus exposure and HLA in healthy donors. Vbeta (60) and Jbeta (13) primers were used in the PCR. Method: immunoSEQ multiplex PCR; TCRdb's copy keeps in-frame clones and lacks some. The sample records roughly 130,000 clones, 84% being singletons. The chain links TRBV29-1 to TRBJ2-3, with 7 positions matching TRBD2. The TCR comes from a woman between 18 and 29 years old in good health and CMV-seropositive. The source material was PBMCs. CDR3 nucleotide sequence: TGCAGCTTTGGACTAGTCGCAGATACGCAGTATTTT. This sequence encodes CSFGLVADTQYF.